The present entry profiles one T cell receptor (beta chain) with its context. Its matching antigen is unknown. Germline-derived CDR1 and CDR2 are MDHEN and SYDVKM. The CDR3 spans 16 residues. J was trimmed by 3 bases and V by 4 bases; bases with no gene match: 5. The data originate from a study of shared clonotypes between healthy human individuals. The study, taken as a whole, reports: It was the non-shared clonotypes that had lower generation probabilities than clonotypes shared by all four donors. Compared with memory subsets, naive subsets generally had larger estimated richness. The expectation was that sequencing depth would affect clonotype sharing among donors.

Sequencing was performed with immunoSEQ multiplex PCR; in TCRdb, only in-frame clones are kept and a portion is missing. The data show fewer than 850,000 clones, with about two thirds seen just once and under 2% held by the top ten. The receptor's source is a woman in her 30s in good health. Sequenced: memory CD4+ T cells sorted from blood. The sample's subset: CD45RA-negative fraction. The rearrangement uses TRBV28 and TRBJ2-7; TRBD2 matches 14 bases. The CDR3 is CASSWTSGRLFYEQYF. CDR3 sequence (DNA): TGTGCCAGCAGTTGGACTAGCGGGAGGCTCTTCTACGAGCAGTACTTC.